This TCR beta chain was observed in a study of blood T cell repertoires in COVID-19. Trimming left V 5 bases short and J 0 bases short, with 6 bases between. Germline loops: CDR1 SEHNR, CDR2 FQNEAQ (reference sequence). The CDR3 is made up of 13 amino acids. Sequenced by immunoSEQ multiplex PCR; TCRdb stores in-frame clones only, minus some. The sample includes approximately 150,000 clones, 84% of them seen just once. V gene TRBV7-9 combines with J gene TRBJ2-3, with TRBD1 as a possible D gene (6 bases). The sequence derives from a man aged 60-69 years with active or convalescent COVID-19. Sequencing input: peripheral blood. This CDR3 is CASSDRSTDTQYF. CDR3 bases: TGTGCCAGCAGCGACAGGAGCACAGATACGCAGTATTTT.